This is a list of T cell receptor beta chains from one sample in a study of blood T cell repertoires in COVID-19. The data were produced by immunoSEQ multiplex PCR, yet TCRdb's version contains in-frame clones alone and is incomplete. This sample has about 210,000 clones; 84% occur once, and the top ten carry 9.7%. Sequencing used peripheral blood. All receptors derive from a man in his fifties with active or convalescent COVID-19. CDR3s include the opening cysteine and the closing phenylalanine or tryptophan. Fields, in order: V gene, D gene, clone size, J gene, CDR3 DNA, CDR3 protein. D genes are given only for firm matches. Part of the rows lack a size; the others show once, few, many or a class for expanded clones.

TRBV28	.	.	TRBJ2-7	TGTGCCAGCAGCCCCCGCGGAGGGCCCGAGCAGTACTTC	CASSPRGGPEQYF
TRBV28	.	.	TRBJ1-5	TGTGCCAGCCAAAACAACCCCGGTCCGGAGTGGCCCCAGCATTTT	CASQNNPGPEWPQHF
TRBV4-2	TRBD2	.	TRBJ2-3	TGTGCCAGCAGCTCTCAGACTAGCCGGCTAGATACGCAGTATTTT	CASSSQTSRLDTQYF
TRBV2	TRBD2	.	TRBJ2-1	TGTGCCAGCAAAGGACTAGCGGAAGGTGAGCAGTTCTTC	CASKGLAEGEQFF
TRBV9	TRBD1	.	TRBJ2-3	TGTGCCAGCAGCCGGGACAGTCCAGATACGCAGTATTTT	CASSRDSPDTQYF
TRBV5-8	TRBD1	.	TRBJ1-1	TGTGCCAGCAGCCTCTGGGGGGGACAGGGGGCGAACACTGAAGCTTTCTTT	CASSLWGGQGANTEAFF
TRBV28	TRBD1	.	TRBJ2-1	TGTGCCAGCAGTCATGGACAGGGTAGAGAGGATGAGCAGTTCTTC	CASSHGQGREDEQFF
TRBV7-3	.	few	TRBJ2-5	TGTGCCAGCAGCTTAAATAAGGGGTCCCAAGAGACCCAGTACTTC	CASSLNKGSQETQYF
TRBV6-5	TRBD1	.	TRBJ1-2	TGTGCCAGCAAACCGGGACAGGGATGGGGCTACACCTTC	CASKPGQGWGYTF
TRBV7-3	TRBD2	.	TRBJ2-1	TGTGCCAGCAGTGGGGGACTAGCGGCCTACAATGAGCAGTTCTTC	CASSGGLAAYNEQFF
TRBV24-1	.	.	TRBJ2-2	TGTGCCACAAAAGACATACACACCGGGGAGCTGTTTTTT	CATKDIHTGELFF
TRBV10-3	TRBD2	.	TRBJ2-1	TGTGCCATCAGTGAGTCGGGGGGGAGCGATTACAATGAGCAGTTCTTC	CAISESGGSDYNEQFF
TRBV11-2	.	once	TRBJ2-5	TGTGCCAGCAGCTTTAAGGGGCCGACCCAGTACTTC	CASSFKGPTQYF
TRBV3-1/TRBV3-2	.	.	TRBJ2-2	TGTGCCAGCAGCCAAGATGGAAAGGGGTGGGACACCGGGGAGCTGTTTTTT	CASSQDGKGWDTGELFF
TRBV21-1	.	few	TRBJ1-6	TGTGCCAGCAGCAAGCCCCCACTCCTTCGGGACAGGGTTAATTCACCCCTCCACTTT	CASSKPPLLRDRVNSPLHF
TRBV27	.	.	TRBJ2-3	TGTGCCAGCAGTTTATCTTCTAGCACAGATACGCAGTATTTT	CASSLSSSTDTQYF
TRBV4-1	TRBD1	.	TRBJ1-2	TGCGCCAGCAGCCAAGATCTTTCAGGGGGCGCAAAGGGCTACACCTTC	CASSQDLSGGAKGYTF
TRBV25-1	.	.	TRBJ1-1	TGTGCCAGCAGTGAATTATCGGGGAACACTGAAGCTTTCTTT	CASSELSGNTEAFF
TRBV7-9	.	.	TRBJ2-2	TGTGCCAGCAGCTTCCCGACTAGTCCGACTACCGGGGAGCTGTTTTTT	CASSFPTSPTTGELFF
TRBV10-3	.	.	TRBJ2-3	TGTGCCATCAGTGAGTCGTCTAGCGGCACAGATACGCAGTATTTT	CAISESSSGTDTQYF
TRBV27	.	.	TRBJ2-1	TGTGCCAGCAGTTCTTATTCAGGGGCTCATGAGCAGTTCTTC	CASSSYSGAHEQFF
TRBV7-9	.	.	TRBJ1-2	TGTGCCAGCAGCTTAGGTATGACCCCAGGGAAGAGTGGCTACACCTTC	CASSLGMTPGKSGYTF
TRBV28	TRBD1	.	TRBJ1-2	TGTGCCAGCAGCTTAGGGGGCTCTAACTATGGCTACACCTTC	CASSLGGSNYGYTF
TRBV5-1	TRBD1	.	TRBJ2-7	TGCGCCACCGGGACAGGGGACCACCTCTACGAGCAGTACTTC	CATGTGDHLYEQYF
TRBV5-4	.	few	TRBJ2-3	TGTGCCAGCAGCCGACTAATCCCGGGCCTTAGCCGCACAGATACGCAGTATTTT	CASSRLIPGLSRTDTQYF
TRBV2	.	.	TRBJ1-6	TGTGCCAGCAGTGACGGGTTCCAGGGTTCACCCCTCCACTTT	CASSDGFQGSPLHF
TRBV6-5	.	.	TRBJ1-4	TGTGCCAGCAGAGGCGGAAAACTGTTTTTT	CASRGGKLFF
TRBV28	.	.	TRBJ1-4	TGTGCCAGCAGTTTAATCAGGATCTCCGGTGAAAAACTGTTTTTT	CASSLIRISGEKLFF
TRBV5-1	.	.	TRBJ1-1	TGCGCCAGCAGCTCAACTGAGAACACTGAAGCTTTCTTT	CASSSTENTEAFF
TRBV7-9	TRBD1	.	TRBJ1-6	TGTGCCAGCAGCTCGGGACAGGGCCATTCACCCCTCCACTTT	CASSSGQGHSPLHF
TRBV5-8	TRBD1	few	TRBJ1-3	TGTGCCAGCAGCTGGGACAGGAGCGCTGGAAACACCATATATTTT	CASSWDRSAGNTIYF
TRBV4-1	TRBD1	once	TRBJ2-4	TGCGCCAGCAGCCACTCGACAGGGGGCTTCATTCAGTACTTC	CASSHSTGGFIQYF
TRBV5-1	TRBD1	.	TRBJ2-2	TGCGCCAGCAGTTTAGACAGGGGTTACACCGGGGAGCTGTTTTTT	CASSLDRGYTGELFF
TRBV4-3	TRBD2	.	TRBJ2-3	TGCGCCAGCAGCCCCGGGGGGGCCAAAAGCACAGATACGCAGTATTTT	CASSPGGAKSTDTQYF
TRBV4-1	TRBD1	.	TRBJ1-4	TGCGCCAGCAGCGTCCAGGGGGCGGGTACTAATGAAAAACTGTTTTTT	CASSVQGAGTNEKLFF
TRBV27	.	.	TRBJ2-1	TGTGCCAGCGGTTTAGAGACACACGACAATGAGCAGTTCTTC	CASGLETHDNEQFF
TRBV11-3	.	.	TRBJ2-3	TGTGCCAGCAGCCCTTCCGGGTCTTACCCCACAGATACGCAGTATTTT	CASSPSGSYPTDTQYF
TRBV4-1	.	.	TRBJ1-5	TGCGCCAGCAGCCCAGGGGTATCTCAGCCCCAGCATTTT	CASSPGVSQPQHF
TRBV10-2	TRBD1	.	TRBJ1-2	TGCGCCAGCCGCCCCCCCAACAGGGGAATATATGGCTACACCTTC	CASRPPNRGIYGYTF
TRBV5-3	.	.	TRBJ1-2	TGTGCCAGAAGCTTGGCCCACAGGGAAGTAAACTATGGCTACACCTTC	CARSLAHREVNYGYTF
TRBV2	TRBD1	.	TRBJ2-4	TGTGCCAGCAGTCGAGGGGGCGCCTCCAAAAACATTCAGTACTTC	CASSRGGASKNIQYF
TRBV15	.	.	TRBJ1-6	TGTGCCACCAGCAGGGGGGCAGGTAATTCACCCCTCCACTTT	CATSRGAGNSPLHF
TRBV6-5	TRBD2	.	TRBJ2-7	TGTGCCAGCAGGGTGACTAGCGGGCCCTACGAGCAGTACTTC	CASRVTSGPYEQYF
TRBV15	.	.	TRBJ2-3	TGTGCCACCAGCAGAGGAGGGTATTCCACAGATACGCAGTATTTT	CATSRGGYSTDTQYF
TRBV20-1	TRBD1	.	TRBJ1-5	TGCAGTGCTAGTCGGGACAGTAACAATCAGCCCCAGCATTTT	CSASRDSNNQPQHF
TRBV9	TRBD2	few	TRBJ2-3	TGTGCCAGCAGCGTAGGACTAGCGGGGGATCGAGATACGCAGTATTTT	CASSVGLAGDRDTQYF
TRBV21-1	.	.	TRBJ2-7	TGTGCCAGCAGCAACATGATGACAGGGAGATACGAGCAGTACTTC	CASSNMMTGRYEQYF
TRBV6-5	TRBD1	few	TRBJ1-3	TGTGCCAGCAGCCGGAGCCCTCAGGGGGGCACCATATATTTT	CASSRSPQGGTIYF
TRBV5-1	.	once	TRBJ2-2	TGCGCCAGCAGCTTGGAAGGGGAAATAGGCACGCGTGACACCGGGGAGCTGTTTTTT	CASSLEGEIGTRDTGELFF
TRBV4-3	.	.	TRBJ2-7	TGCGCCAGCACCACAGATTTGGGCATTGCCGAGCAGTACTTC	CASTTDLGIAEQYF
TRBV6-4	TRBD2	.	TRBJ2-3	TGTGCTACCAGCGGGGGGCTCACAGATACGCAGTATTTT	CATSGGLTDTQYF
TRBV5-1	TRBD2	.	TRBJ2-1	TGCGCCAGCAGCTGGACTAGCGCCAGGGGGTACAATGAGCAGTTCTTC	CASSWTSARGYNEQFF
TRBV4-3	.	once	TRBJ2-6	TGCGCCAGCAGCCAATCCCCCGCGTCGGGGGCCAACGTCCTGACTTTC	CASSQSPASGANVLTF